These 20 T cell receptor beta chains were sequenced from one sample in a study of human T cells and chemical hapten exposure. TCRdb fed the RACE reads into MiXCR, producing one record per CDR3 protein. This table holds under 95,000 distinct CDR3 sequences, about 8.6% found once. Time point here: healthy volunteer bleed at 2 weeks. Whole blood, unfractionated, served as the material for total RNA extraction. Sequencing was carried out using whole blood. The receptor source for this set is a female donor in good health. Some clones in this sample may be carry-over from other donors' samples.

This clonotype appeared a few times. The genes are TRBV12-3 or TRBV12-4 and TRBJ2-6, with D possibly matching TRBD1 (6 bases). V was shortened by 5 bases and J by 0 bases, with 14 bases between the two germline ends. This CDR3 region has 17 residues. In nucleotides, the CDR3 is TGTGCCAGCAGTCGGGACATCTACCTCTCTGGGGCCAACGTCCTGACTTTC. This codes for CASSRDIYLSGANVLTF.

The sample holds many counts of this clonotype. Here the CDR3 DNA reads TGTGCCAGCAGCCCCCTCCTAGCGGGAGCCTACGAGCAGTACTTC. Encoded protein: CASSPLLAGAYEQYF. V is TRBV6-5 and J is TRBJ2-7; 10 bases agree with TRBD2. Germline V lookup: CDR1 MNHEY, CDR2 SVGAGI. J lost 2 bases, V lost 6 bases, and 7 bases had no gene match. The CDR3 is made up of 15 amino acids.

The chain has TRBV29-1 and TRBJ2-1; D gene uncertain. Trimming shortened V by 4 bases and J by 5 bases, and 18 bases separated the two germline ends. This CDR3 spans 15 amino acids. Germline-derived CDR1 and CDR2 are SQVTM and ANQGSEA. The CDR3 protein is CSVAFLMFGNNEQFF. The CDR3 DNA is TGCAGCGTTGCATTCTTGATGTTCGGAAACAATGAGCAGTTCTTC.

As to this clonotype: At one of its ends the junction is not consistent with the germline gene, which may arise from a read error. The CDR3 DNA sequence: TGTGTCAGCAGCTTGGGACAGACCGGTGAAAAACTGTTTTTT. Amino acids: CVSSLGQTGEKLFF. The genes are TRBV5-6 and TRBJ1-4; 7 nucleotides line up with TRBD1. CDR1 is SGHDT, CDR2 YYEEEE, per germline. There are 14 residues in the CDR3. The full variable domain, its missing parts supplied by reference TRBV5-6 and TRBJ1-4, is DAGVTQSPTHLIKTRGQQVTLRCSPKSGHDTVSWYQQALGQGPQFIFQYYEEEERQRGNFPDRFSGHQFPNYSSELNVNALLLGDSALYLCVSSLGQTGEKLFFGSGTQLSVL.

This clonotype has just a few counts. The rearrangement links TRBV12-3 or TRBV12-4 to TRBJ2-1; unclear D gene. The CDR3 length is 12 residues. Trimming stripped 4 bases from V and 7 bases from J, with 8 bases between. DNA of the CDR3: TGTGCCAGCAGTTACAGAGTGAATGAGCAGTTCTTC. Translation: CASSYRVNEQFF.

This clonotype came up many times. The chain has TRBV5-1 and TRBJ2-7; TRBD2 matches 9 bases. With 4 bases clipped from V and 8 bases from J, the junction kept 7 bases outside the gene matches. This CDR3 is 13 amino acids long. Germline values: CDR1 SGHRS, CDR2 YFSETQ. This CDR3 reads CASSVDSGSQQYF. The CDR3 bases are TGCGCCAGCAGCGTGGATAGCGGGAGTCAGCAGTACTTC.

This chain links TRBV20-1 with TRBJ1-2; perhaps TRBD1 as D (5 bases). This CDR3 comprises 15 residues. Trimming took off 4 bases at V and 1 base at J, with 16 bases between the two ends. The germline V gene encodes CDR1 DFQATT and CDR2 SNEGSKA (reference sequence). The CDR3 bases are TGCAGTGCTAAGAAGGCGGCAGGGAGTAACTATGGCTACACCTTC. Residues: CSAKKAAGSNYGYTF.

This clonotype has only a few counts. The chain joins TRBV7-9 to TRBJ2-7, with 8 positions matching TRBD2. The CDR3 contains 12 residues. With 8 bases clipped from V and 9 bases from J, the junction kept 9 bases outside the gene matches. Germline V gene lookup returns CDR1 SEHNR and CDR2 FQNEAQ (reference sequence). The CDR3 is CASSGASGRQYF. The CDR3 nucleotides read TGTGCCAGCTCGGGAGCTAGCGGGCGGCAGTACTTC. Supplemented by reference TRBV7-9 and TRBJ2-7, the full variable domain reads DTGVSQNPRHKITKRGQNVTFRCDPISEHNRLYWYRQTLGQGPEFLTYFQNEAQLEKSRLLSDRFSAERPKGSFSTLEIQRTEQGDSAMYLCASSGASGRQYFGPGTRLTVT.

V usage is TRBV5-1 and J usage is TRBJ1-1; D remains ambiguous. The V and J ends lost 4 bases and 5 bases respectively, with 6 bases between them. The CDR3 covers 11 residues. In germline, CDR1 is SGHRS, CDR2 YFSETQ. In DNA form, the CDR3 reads TGCGCCAGCAGCGACGGAACTGAAGCTTTCTTT. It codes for CASSDGTEAFF.

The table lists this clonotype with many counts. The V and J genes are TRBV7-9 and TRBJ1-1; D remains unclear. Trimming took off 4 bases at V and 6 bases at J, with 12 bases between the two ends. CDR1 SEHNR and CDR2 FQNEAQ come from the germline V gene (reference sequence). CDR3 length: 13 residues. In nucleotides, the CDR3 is TGTGCCAGCAGCTCACCTCCGAGGGCTGAAGCTTTCTTT. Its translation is CASSSPPRAEAFF.

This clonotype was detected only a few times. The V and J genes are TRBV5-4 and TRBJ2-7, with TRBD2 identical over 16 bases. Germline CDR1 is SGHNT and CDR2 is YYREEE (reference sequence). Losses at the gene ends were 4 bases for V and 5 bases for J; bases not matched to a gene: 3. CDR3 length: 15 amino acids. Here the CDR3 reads CASSRGTSGRDEQYF. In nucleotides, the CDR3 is TGTGCCAGCAGCCGAGGGACTAGCGGGAGGGACGAGCAGTACTTC.

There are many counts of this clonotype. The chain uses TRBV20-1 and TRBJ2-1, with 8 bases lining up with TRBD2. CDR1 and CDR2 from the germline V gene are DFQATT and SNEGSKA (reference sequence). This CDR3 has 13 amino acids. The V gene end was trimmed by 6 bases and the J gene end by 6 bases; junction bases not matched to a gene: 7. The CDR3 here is CSARRGLVNEQFF. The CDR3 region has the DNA TGCAGTGCCCGGAGGGGACTAGTCAATGAGCAGTTCTTC.

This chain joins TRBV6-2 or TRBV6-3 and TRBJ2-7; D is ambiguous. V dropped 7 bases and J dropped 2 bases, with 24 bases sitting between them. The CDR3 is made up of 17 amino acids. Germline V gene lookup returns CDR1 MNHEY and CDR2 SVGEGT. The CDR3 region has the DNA TGTGCCAGCACTACCAACCCGGGCGGAGAGGTTGCCTACGAGCAGTACTTC. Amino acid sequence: CASTTNPGGEVAYEQYF.

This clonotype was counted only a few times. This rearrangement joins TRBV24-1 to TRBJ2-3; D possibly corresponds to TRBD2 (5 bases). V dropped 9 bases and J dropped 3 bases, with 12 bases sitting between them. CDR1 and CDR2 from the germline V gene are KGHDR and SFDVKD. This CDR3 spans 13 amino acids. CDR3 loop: CATRVTGTDTQYF. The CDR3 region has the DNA TGTGCCACCCGAGTCACGGGGACAGATACGCAGTATTTT.

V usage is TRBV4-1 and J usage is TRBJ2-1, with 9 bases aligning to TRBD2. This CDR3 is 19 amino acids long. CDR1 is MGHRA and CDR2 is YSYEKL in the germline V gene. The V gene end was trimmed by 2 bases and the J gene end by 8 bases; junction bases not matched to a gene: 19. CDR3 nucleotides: TGCGCCAGCAGCCAAAGGTCGGAGGAAACCGGGACTAGCCCCCATGAGCAGTTCTTC. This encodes CASSQRSEETGTSPHEQFF.

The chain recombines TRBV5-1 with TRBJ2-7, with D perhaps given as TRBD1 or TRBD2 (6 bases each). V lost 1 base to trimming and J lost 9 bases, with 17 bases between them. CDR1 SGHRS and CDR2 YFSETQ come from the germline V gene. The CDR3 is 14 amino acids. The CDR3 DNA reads TGCGCCAGCAGCTTGTCAGAAGGGGGGCATCGGCAGTACTTC. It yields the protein CASSLSEGGHRQYF.

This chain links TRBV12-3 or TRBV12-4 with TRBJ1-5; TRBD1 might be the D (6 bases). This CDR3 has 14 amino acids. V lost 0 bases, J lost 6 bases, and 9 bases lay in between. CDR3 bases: TGTGCCAGCAGTTTAGCGCAGGGGAGTCAGCCCCAGCATTTT. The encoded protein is CASSLAQGSQPQHF.

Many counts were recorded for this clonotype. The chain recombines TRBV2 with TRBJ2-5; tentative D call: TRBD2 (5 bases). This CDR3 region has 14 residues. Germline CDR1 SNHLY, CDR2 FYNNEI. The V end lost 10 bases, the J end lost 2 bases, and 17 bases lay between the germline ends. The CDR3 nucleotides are TGTGCCACCCGGAGGCGGGCAGCACAAGAGACCCAGTACTTC. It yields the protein CATRRRAAQETQYF.

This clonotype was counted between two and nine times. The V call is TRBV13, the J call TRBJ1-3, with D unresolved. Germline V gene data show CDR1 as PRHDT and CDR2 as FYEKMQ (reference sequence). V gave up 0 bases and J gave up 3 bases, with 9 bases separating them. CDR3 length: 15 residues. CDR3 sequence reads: CASSLGSRSGNTIYF. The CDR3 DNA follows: TGTGCCAGCAGCTTAGGTAGCAGAAGTGGAAACACCATATATTTT.

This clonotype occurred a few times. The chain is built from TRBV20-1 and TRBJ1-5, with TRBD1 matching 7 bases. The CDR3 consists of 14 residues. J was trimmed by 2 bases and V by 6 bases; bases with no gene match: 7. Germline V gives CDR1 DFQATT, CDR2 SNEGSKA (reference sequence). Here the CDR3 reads CSASDRAGNQPQHF. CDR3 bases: TGCAGTGCCTCCGACAGGGCGGGCAATCAGCCCCAGCATTTT.